The sequence of this TCR beta chain was determined in a study of glioma-infiltrating T cells after dendritic cell vaccination. Study information: Patients received autologous tumor lysate-pulsed dendritic cell vaccination between about 2003 and 2013. Study-level findings and limits: Higher TCR clonality did not directly relate to longer survival.

The germline V gene encodes CDR1 GTSNPN and CDR2 SVGIG (reference sequence). The CDR3 sequence is 14 residues long. After removal of 1 base from V and 1 base from J, the junction contained 3 bases not matched to a gene. Profiling relied on immunoSEQ multiplex PCR, and the TCRdb table lists in-frame clones only, not all of them. The sample records roughly 100,000 clones, roughly 76% being singletons. To note about this clone: What it recognizes is unknown.

Sequenced material: blood, taken before dendritic cell vaccination. V gene TRBV30 combines with J gene TRBJ1-1, with 7 bases fitting TRBD1. The sequence was obtained from a human donor with glioblastoma. DNA of the CDR3: TGTGCCTGGAGTGCCGGGACAGCGAACACTGAAGCTTTCTTT. Protein: CAWSAGTANTEAFF. Using reference TRBV30 and TRBJ1-1 for the parts outside the CDR3, the full variable domain is SQTIHQWPATLVQPVGSPLSLECTVEGTSNPNLYWYRQAAGRGLQLLFYSVGIGQISSEVPQNLSASRPQDRQFILSSKKLLLSDSGFYLCAWSAGTANTEAFFGQGTRLTVV.